This TCR beta chain comes out of a study of cytomegalovirus exposure and HLA in healthy donors. This clone came up a few times. Use of 60 Vbeta and 13 Jbeta primers characterized the PCR. Profiling relied on immunoSEQ multiplex PCR, and the TCRdb table lists in-frame clones only, not all of them. The sample holds approximately 220,000 clones; about 80% are singletons and the top ten take around 16%. Trimming removed 4 bases from V and 5 bases from J, with 5 bases in between. The CDR3 sequence is 11 residues long. Germline CDR1 and CDR2: SQVTM and ANQGSEA. V is TRBV29-1 and J is TRBJ1-4; no clear D. The TCR comes from a middle-aged man in good health and CMV-seronegative. The specimen sequenced was PBMCs. CDR3 region: CSVVSNEKLFF. The DNA for the CDR3 is TGCAGCGTTGTCTCGAATGAAAAACTGTTTTTT.